This TCR beta chain was sequenced during a study of OX40 agonist ivuxolimab in advanced cancers. Study background: The dose-escalation cohort had hepatocellular carcinoma, melanoma, renal cell or head and neck cancer. Study observations and caveats: Also showing low normalized T-cell clonal expansion were some of the nonresponders.

The CDR3 is 12 residues long. In germline, CDR1 is SNHLY, CDR2 FYNNEI. V dropped 6 bases and J dropped 6 bases, with 8 bases sitting between them. Sequencing was performed with immunoSEQ multiplex PCR; in TCRdb, only in-frame clones are kept and a portion is missing. Of some 110,000 clones in the sample, roughly 92% were seen once. Of note for this clone: Antigen specificity is unknown.

Autoimmune disease history or systemic immunosuppression disqualified patients. The chain joins TRBV2 to TRBJ1-4; D not certain. The origin of this receptor is an adult with an advanced solid tumor such as melanoma, head and neck, liver or kidney cancer. The sample in question was CD4+ or CD8+ T cells sorted from blood, obtained in a trial of the OX40 agonist ivuxolimab. CDR3: CASRGGDEKLFF. DNA for the CDR3: TGTGCCAGCAGAGGCGGGGATGAAAAACTGTTTTTT.